Included here is one T cell receptor (beta chain) sequence, with context. It has no known antigen specificity. Per-base qualities were not stored, and no clone one base away is much larger. The data are from a study of CD8 T cells in ankylosing spondylitis (dated by TCRdb to 2016 to 2017). With respect to the entire study: The study set out to find disease-linked TCR variants by profiling T cell receptor beta repertoires in ankylosing spondylitis patients and healthy donors. The full study cohort comprised some 27 ankylosing spondylitis patients and 85 to 120 healthy donors. Samples of peripheral blood were taken, and for ankylosing spondylitis patients, synovial fluid was collected as well.

The sequencer was an Illumina HiSeq 2500. Quantitative 5'-RACE with molecular barcodes was the method used to prepare the TCR beta libraries. The authors' analysis ran thus. A new computational method based on a probabilistic model of VDJ rearrangement was used to identify disease-linked TCR variants. TCRdb itself trimmed the public reads at Q25 with fastp, ran MiXCR and retained productive beta chains. Duplicate CDR3 protein sequences are folded into a single record with the most common DNA and genes. TCRdb assigned the V and J calls; the authors' analysis was not used. The sample contains approximately 300,000 distinct CDR3 sequences, less than 25% of them found a single time. The leading ten clones occupy 3.5% of the sample. Reading the germline V gene gives CDR1 SGHRS and CDR2 YFSETQ. The CDR3, from cysteine to phenylalanine, totals 15 residues. The entry retains the CDR3 DNA only, 45 bases that are in frame from base 1. V was cut back by 5 bases and J by 0 bases, leaving a gap of 14 bases between them.

On the study overall, not on this receptor specifically: The disease-linked clones were reported as significantly enriched in matched synovial fluid samples from ankylosing spondylitis patients. Some motif variants were previously reported in synovial fluid and blood of reactive arthritis patients, suggesting common disease-initiation mechanisms. The disease-linked clones showed a CD8+ phenotype and occurred at relatively low frequencies in peripheral blood. A TCR beta motif made up of several highly homologous amino acid variants appeared to be characteristic of blood from ankylosing spondylitis patients.

This chain joins TRBV5-1 to TRBJ1-2; a tentative D match to TRBD1 spans 5 bases. The sequenced sample was blood, either unsorted or a sorted T cell fraction (not recorded which). This receptor was obtained from a female donor with ankylosing spondylitis or in good health (not recorded which). The sequence in DNA is TGCGCCAGCAGTAAAGGACAACAAGCTAACTATGGCTACACCTTC. Its amino acids are CASSKGQQANYGYTF.